Sequencing of this T cell receptor beta chain was carried out in a study of cytomegalovirus exposure and HLA in healthy donors. Trimming cost V 2 bases and J 5 bases; bases outside gene matches: 8. CDR3 length: 15 amino acids. Germline values: CDR1 MNHEY, CDR2 SMNVEV (reference sequence). It was with 60 Vbeta and 13 Jbeta primers that the PCR ran. The protocol was immunoSEQ multiplex PCR, while the TCRdb copy is restricted to in-frame clones and leaves out a portion. In all, the sample yields about 200,000 clones. The sequence came from a boy aged 5-17 years in good health and CMV-seronegative. The V gene is TRBV27, the J gene TRBJ1-2, with 7 nucleotides matching TRBD1. Sequenced input: PBMCs. CDR3 loop: CASSLTYRGGYGYTF. CDR3 DNA sequence: TGTGCCAGCAGTTTAACCTACAGGGGTGGGTATGGCTACACCTTC.